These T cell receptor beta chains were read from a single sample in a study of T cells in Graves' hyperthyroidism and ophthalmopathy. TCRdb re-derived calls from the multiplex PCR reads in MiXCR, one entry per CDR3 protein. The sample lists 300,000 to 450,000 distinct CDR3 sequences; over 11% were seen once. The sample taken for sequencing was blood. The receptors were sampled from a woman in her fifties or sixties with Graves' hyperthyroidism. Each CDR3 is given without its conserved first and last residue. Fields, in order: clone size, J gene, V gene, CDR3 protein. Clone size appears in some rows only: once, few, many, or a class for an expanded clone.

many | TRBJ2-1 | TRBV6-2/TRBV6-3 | ASSRLHQMYNEQF
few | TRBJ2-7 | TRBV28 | ASSAGLYYEQY
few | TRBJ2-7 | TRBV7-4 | ASTKIRGETSYEQY
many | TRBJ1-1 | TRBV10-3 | AISDRGLGTEAF
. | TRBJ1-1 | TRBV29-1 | SVNSGRTF
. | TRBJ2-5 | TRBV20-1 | SALEVETQY
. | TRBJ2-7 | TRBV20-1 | SARDGQGADYEQY
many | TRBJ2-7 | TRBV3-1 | ASSQELGIYEQY
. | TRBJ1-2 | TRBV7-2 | ATRDREQINYGYT
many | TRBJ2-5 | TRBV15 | ATSRAGIGGETQY
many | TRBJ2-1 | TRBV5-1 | ASSSSGYYNEQF
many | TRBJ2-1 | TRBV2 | ASSPSAGGYNEQF
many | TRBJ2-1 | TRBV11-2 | ASSLVPLEYNEQF
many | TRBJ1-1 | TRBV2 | ASNMNTEAF
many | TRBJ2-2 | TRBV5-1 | ASSLELGLAANTGELF
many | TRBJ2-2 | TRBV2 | ASTYISGRLTGELF
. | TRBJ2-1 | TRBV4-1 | ASSQEVQLEQF
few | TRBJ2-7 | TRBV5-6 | ASSLLTYEQY
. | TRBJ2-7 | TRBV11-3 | ASSQGAGALYEQY
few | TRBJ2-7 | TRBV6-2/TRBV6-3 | ASSYGTSGTLEQY
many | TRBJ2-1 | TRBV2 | ASRALAEQSYNEQF
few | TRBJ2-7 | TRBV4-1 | ASSQLPPPRGEQY
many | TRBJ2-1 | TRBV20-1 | SARDPGRGGRNEQF
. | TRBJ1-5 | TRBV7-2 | ASSNTGAVSNQPQH
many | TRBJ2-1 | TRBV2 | ASSVRDQPYNEQF
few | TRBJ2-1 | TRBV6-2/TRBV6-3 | ASSLGTSGCNEQF
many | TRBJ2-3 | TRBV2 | ASSPRAGTDTQY
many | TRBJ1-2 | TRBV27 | ASSINPLRMEGYT
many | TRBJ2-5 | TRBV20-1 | SASLELQETQY
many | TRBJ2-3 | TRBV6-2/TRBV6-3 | ASSLTPAEGIDTQY
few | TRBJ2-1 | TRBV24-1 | ATSDALAGAYNEQF
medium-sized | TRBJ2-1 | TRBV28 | ASSTWDFEQF
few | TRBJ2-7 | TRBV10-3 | AISQREGTEQY
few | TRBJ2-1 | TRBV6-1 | ASSSSYIGNEQF
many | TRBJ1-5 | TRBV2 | ASSEIGNQPQH
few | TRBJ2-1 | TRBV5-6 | ASSVGTEQF
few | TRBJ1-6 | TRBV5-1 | ASSLVRRSPLH
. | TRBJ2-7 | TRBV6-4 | ASSVTRLSYEQY
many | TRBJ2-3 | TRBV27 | ASSLPSRAVDTQY
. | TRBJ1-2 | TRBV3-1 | ASSQDHQAYGYT
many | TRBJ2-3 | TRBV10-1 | APPEPGRCTDTQY
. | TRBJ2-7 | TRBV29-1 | SVELGYEQY
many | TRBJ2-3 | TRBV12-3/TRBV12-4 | ASSRDLSTDTQY
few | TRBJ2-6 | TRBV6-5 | ASSFLTGQAISGANVLT
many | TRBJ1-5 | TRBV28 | ASSLGTGGSNQPQH
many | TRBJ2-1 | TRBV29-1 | SVEDSYNEQF
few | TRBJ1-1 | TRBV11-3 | ASSLGGFMNTEAF
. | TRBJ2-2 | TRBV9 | ASSPLHSVGESGELF
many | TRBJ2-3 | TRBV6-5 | ASSYSSAGLAHEDTQY
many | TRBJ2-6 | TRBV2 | ASSSSRDRGAGANVLT
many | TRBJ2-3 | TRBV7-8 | ASSPPKRDDRGDTQY